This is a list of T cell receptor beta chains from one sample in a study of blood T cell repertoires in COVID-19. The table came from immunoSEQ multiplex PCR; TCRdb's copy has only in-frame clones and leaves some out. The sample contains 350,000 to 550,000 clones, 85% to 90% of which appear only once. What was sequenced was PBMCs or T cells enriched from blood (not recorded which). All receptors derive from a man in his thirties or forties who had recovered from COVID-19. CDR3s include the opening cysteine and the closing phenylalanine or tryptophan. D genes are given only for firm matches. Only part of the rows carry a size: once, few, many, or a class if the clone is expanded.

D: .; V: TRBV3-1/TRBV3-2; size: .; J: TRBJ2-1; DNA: TGTGCCAGCAGCCCTCATCCTAGCGAGCACAATGAGCAGTTCTTC; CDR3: CASSPHPSEHNEQFF
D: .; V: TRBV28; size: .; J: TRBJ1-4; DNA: TGTGCCAGCAGTGTGGGGGGTAAATTTGAAAAACTGTTTTTT; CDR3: CASSVGGKFEKLFF
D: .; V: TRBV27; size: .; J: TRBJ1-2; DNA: TGTGCCAGCAGTTTGATGGCAGGGAACTATGGCTACACCTTC; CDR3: CASSLMAGNYGYTF
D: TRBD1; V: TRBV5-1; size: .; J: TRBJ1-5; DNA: TGCGCCAGCAGCTACCGACAGGGCGCCCAGCCCCAGCATTTT; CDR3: CASSYRQGAQPQHF
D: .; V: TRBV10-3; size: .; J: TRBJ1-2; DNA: TGTGCCATCAGTGTCGACAGCTATGGCTACACCTTC; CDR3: CAISVDSYGYTF
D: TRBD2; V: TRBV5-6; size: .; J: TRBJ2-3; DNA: TGTGCCAGCAGCGTTCTCGCCGGGACTAGCGGGAGAGGGGCGCAGTATTTT; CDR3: CASSVLAGTSGRGAQYF
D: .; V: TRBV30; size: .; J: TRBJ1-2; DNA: TGTGCCTGGAGGAGGGGAGGTCTGTCCTATGGCTACACCTTC; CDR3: CAWRRGGLSYGYTF
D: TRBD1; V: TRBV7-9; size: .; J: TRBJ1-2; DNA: TGTGCCAGCAGCTTAGAAGGGGACAGCTTGGGCTATGGCTACACCTTC; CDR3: CASSLEGDSLGYGYTF
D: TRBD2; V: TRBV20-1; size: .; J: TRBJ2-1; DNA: TGCAGTGCTCGGACTAGCAATGAGCAGTTCTTC; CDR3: CSARTSNEQFF
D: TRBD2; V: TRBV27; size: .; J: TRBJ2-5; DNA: TGTGCCAGCCGACTAGCGGGAGGTCAGGAGACCCAGTACTTC; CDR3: CASRLAGGQETQYF
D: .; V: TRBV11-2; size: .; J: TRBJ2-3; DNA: TGTGCCAGCAGCTTAGACATTCCAGCAGATACGCAGTATTTT; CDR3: CASSLDIPADTQYF
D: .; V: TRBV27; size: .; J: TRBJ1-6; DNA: TGTGCCAGCAGATTTGGGACAACCTATAATTCACCCCTCCACTTT; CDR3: CASRFGTTYNSPLHF
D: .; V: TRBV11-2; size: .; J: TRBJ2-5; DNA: TGTGCCAGCAGCCACCGGGACACCTTTAGGGAAGAGACCCAGTACTTC; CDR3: CASSHRDTFREETQYF
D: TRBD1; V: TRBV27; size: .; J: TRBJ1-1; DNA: TGTGCCAGCAGTCCCCGACAGGGTACTACTGAAGCTTTCTTT; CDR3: CASSPRQGTTEAFF
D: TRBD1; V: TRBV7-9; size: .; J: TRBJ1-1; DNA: TGTGCCAGCAGCTTAGTGGGGGACAGGGAAGGTGAAGCTTTCTTT; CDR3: CASSLVGDREGEAFF
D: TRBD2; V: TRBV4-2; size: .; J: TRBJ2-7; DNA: TGTGCCAGCAGCCAAGATAGGACTAGCGGGACCTACGAGCAGTACTTC; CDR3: CASSQDRTSGTYEQYF
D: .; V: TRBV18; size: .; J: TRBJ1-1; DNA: TGTGCCAGCTCAGCTCAGGGGCGAGACACTGAAGCTTTCTTT; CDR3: CASSAQGRDTEAFF
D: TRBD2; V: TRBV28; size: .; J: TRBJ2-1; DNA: TGTGCCAGCAGCAGGCGGACTAGCTCCTACAATGAGCAGTTCTTC; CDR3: CASSRRTSSYNEQFF
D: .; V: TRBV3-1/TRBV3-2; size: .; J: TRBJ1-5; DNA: TGTGCCAGCAGCCCTGGACAGCCCCAGGGGCCCCAGCATTTT; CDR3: CASSPGQPQGPQHF
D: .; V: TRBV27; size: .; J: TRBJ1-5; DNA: TGTGCCAGCTCAATGGGAGGGTCGGGACAGCCCCAGCATTTT; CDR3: CASSMGGSGQPQHF
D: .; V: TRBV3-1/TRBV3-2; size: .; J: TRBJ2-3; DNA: TGTGCCAGCAGCCCCTGGGGCCGATACAGCACAGATACGCAGTATTTT; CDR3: CASSPWGRYSTDTQYF
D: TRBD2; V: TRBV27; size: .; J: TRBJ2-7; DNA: TGTGCCAGCAGTTACTATCCGGGGGGGGGCGGGGAGCAGTACTTC; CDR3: CASSYYPGGGGEQYF
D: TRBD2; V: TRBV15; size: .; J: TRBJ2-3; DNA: TGTGCCACCAGCAGAGCGCGGGGGGCGGATACGCAGTATTTT; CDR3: CATSRARGADTQYF
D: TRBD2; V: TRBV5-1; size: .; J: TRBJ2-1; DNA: TGCGCCAGCAGCTTGAGCGGGGGGACCTACAATGAGCAGTTCTTC; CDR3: CASSLSGGTYNEQFF
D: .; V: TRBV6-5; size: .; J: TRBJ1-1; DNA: TGTGCCAGCCGCGGCGCCTCTGCAGCTTTCTTT; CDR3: CASRGASAAFF
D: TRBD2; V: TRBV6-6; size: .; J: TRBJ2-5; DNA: TGTGCCAGCAGTCCCTCGGGACTAGCGGCCCCCAACTTC; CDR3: CASSPSGLAAPNF
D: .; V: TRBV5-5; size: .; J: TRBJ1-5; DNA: TGTGCCAGCAGTCTTGAGACAGGCGTTGGACCCCAGCATTTT; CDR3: CASSLETGVGPQHF
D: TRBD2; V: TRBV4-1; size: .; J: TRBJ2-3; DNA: TGCGCCAGCAGCGGGCCTAGCGGGAGTACAGATACGCAGTATTTT; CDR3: CASSGPSGSTDTQYF
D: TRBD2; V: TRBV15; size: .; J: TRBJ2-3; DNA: TGTGCCACCAGCACCAGTAGCGGGGGAAATACGCAGTATTTT; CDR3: CATSTSSGGNTQYF
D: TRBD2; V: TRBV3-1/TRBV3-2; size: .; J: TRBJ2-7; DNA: TGTGCCAGCAGCCAGAGCGGGAACCAGAACGAGCAGTACTTC; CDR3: CASSQSGNQNEQYF
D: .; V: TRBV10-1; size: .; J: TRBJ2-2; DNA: TGCGCCAGCACTGGCGGGTCGAACACCGGGGAGCTGTTTTTT; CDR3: CASTGGSNTGELFF
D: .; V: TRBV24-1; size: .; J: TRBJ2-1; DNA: TGTGCCACCAGTGATCGGACAGCCCTGTACAATGAGCAGTTCTTC; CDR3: CATSDRTALYNEQFF
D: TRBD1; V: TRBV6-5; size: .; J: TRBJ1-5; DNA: TGTGCCAGCAGTTCTCAGGGGGCAGGGAATCAGCCCCAGCATTTT; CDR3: CASSSQGAGNQPQHF
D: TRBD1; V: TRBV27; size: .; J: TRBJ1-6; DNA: TGTGCCAGCAGTTTATCGGGGGGACAGGGCGGGTCACCCCTCCACTTT; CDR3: CASSLSGGQGGSPLHF
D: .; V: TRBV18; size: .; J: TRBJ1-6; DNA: TGTGCCAGCTCACCACAAACGAGCTCCTATAATTCACCCCTCCACTTT; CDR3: CASSPQTSSYNSPLHF
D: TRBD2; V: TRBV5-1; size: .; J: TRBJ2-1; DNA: TGCGCCAGCAGCGCCAGCGGGAGGGCCAATGAGCAGTTCTTC; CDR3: CASSASGRANEQFF
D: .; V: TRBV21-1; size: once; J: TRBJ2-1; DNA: TGTGCCAGCAGCAAAGCGAAAACGGGGACTAGCGGGGAGTTGTGGAATGAGCAGTTCTTC; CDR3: CASSKAKTGTSGELWNEQFF
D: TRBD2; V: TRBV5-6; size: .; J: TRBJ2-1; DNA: TGTGCCAGCAGCACCCCTTATGCGGGAGATAGGCCCAATGAGCAGTTCTTC; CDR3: CASSTPYAGDRPNEQFF